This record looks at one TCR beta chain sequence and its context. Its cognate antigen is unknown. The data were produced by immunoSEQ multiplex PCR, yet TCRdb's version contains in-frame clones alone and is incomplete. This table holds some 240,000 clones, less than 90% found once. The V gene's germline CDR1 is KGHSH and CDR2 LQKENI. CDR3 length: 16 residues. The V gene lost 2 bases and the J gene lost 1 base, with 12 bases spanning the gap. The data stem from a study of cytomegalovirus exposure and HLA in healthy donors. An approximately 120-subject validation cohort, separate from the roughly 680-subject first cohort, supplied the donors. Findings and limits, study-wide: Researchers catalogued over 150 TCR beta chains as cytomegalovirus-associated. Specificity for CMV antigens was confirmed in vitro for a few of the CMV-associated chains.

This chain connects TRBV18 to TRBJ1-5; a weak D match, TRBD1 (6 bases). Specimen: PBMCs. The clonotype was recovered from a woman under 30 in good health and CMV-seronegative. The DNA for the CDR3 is TGTGCCAGCTCACCAGGGACATCTGGCAGCAATCAGCCCCAGCATTTT. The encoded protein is CASSPGTSGSNQPQHF.